The T cell receptor beta chain under discussion was sequenced for a study of OX40 agonist ivuxolimab in advanced cancers. Whole-study context: Patients in the trial were receiving intravenous ivuxolimab every 2 weeks, at doses of 0.01 to 10 mg/kg.

General observations from the study: At 0.1 to 3.0 mg/kg and by week 6, clonal expansion occurred in CD4+ and CD8+ blood T cells. Among expanded peripheral T cells, antigen specificity went undetermined.

This table comes from immunoSEQ multiplex PCR, and its TCRdb copy is limited to in-frame clones, with some not included. This sample has around 110,000 clones, with about 94% found just once. The V end lost 8 bases, the J end lost 5 bases, and 9 bases lay between the germline ends. The CDR3 covers 12 residues. Germline CDR1 and CDR2: MNHEY and SVGAGI. With respect to this clone: Its antigen is still unknown.

The receptor was derived from an adult with an advanced solid tumor such as melanoma, head and neck, liver or kidney cancer. The specimen comprised CD4+ or CD8+ T cells sorted from blood, sampled in a trial of the OX40 agonist ivuxolimab. This chain uses TRBV6-5 with TRBJ2-2, with D perhaps matching TRBD1 (6 bases). CDR3 in amino acids: CASHRATGELFF. In DNA form, the CDR3 reads TGTGCCAGCCACAGGGCAACCGGGGAGCTGTTTTTT.